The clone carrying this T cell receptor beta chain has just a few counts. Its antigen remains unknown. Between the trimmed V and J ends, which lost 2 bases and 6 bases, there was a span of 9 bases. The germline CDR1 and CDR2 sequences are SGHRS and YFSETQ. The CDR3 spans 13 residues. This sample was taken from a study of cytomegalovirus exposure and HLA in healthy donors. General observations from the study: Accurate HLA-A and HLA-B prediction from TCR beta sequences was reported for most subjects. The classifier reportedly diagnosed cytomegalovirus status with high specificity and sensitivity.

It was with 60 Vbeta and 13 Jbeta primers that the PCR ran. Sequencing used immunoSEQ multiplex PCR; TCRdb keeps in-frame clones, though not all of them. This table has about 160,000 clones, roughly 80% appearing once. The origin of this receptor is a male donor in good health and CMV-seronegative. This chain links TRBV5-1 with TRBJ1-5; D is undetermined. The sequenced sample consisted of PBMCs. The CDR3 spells CASSFGVGQPQHF. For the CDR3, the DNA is TGCGCCAGCAGCTTCGGAGTGGGTCAGCCCCAGCATTTT. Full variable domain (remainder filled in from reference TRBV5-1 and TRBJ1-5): KAGVTQTPRYLIKTRGQQVTLSCSPISGHRSVSWYQQTPGQGLQFLFEYFSETQRNKGNFPGRFSGRQFSNSRSEMNVSTLELGDSALYLCASSFGVGQPQHFGDGTRLSIL.